This entry is about one TCR beta chain. The source of the sample is a study of blood T cells in healthy people across ages. Through a sample-barcoded 5' primer and a J-beta primer mix, a second PCR was run for roughly 6 to 11 cycles. A template-switch adaptor with 12 random nucleotides tagged each cDNA molecule. MiXCR was run by TCRdb on the 5' RACE reads, yielding one entry per CDR3 protein. The sample yields 500,000 to 550,000 distinct CDR3 sequences, 24% seen once. V was shortened by 3 bases and J by 3 bases, with 20 bases between the two germline ends. The CDR3 sequence is 18 residues long. CDR1 and CDR2 from the germline V gene are KGHDR and SFDVKD. These same data were also listed under a study on T cells of mothers and their children. From that paper: Amplification in the second PCR used the M1S primer, which added sample barcodes and 2-4 random nucleotides.

This sequence joins TRBV24-1 and TRBJ2-1; D possibly corresponds to TRBD2 (6 bases). This clonotype was sampled from a boy aged 5-17 years in good health. The specimen was blood. CDR3 in DNA: TGTGCCACCAGTGATCCCACTCCGACTAGATTCAACTACAATGAGCAGTTCTTC. The encoded protein is CATSDPTPTRFNYNEQFF.